This T cell receptor beta chain was obtained from a study of T cell repertoires and HLA-DP antigens. J was trimmed by 4 bases and V by 5 bases; bases with no gene match: 4. This CDR3 has 14 amino acids. Germline lookup yields CDR1 MDHEN and CDR2 SYDVKM. Libraries were prepared by immunoSEQ multiplex PCR; TCRdb keeps only in-frame clonotypes and omits some of them. The sample lists over 100,000 clones; 80% to 95% were seen once. About this clone itself: Its antigen remains unidentified.

General study findings and limits: Previously undetected clones averaged about 37% and 47% against the two alleles respectively. Total CD4+ responders were stimulated by HeLa antigen-presenting cells.

Sequencing input: CD4+ T cells from PBMCs. The source is a woman under 30 in good health and CMV-seronegative. The chain combines TRBV28 with TRBJ1-2; 10 bases are shared with TRBD1. The CDR3 reads CASSPRDRGYGYTF. DNA for the CDR3: TGTGCCAGCAGTCCCCGGGACAGGGGCTATGGCTACACCTTC.